What follows are 16 T cell receptor beta chains derived from one specimen sequenced in a study of CD8+ T cells in alopecia areata. Investigators isolated RNA and reverse transcribed it into cDNA to act as the sequencing template. TCRdb's table, derived via immunoSEQ multiplex PCR, lists solely in-frame clones and lacks some. The sample lists more than 150,000 clones; more than 45% were seen once. Sequenced here: CD8+ T cells sorted from blood, sampled at week 0. These receptor sequences come from a human donor with alopecia areata.

The J gene is TRBJ1-1, the V gene TRBV29-1, with 7 bases lining up with TRBD1. The J segment lost 2 bases and the V segment lost 5 bases, leaving 2 bases of the junction unmatched. The CDR3 length is 12 residues. Germline CDR1 is SQVTM and CDR2 is ANQGSEA. CDR3 sequence (DNA): TGCAGCGTTCAGGGGGGAAACACTGAAGCTTTCTTT. Amino acids: CSVQGGNTEAFF.

The genes are TRBV5-1 and TRBJ2-7, with 7 bases that match TRBD2. CDR1 and CDR2 (germline): SGHRS, YFSETQ. V was clipped by 1 base and J by 3 bases; unmatched bases: 7. This CDR3 is built from 15 residues. The CDR3 loop reads CASSLSGEGSYEQYF. The DNA for the CDR3 is TGCGCCAGCAGCTTGTCCGGGGAGGGAAGCTACGAGCAGTACTTC.

V and J are TRBV7-8 and TRBJ1-4; 8 bases line up with TRBD1. The CDR3 has 14 residues. The V segment lost 5 bases and the J segment 8 bases; nucleotides outside the gene matches: 7. Germline values: CDR1 SGHVS, CDR2 FQNEAQ. The CDR3 DNA reads TGTGCCAGCAGCCATCGGACAGGGCCGGAAAAACTGTTTTTT. Its translation is CASSHRTGPEKLFF.

The chain carries TRBV5-6 and TRBJ1-2, with a weak D call TRBD1 (5 bases). Trimming left V 4 bases short and J 4 bases short, with 20 bases between. CDR1 SGHDT and CDR2 YYEEEE come from the germline V gene. The CDR3 has 16 amino acids. CDR3 nucleotide sequence: TGTGCCAGCAGCCCGAGCCAGGGACGGAACATCTATGGCTACACCTTC. Residues: CASSPSQGRNIYGYTF.

This CDR3 reads CRTDGWWDTEAFF. DNA for the CDR3: TGCAGGACGGATGGCTGGTGGGACACTGAAGCTTTCTTT. The chain is built from TRBV29-1 and TRBJ1-1; no reliable D call. Looked up from germline, CDR1 is SQVTM and CDR2 is ANQGSEA. The length of the CDR3 is 13 residues.

The rearrangement joins TRBV29-1 to TRBJ2-7; 7 bases map to TRBD1. Germline CDR1 and CDR2: SQVTM and ANQGSEA. J was trimmed by 3 bases and V by 7 bases; bases with no gene match: 6. The CDR3 is made up of 12 amino acids. CDR3 bases: TGCAGCGCATGGGACAGCTACTACGAGCAGTACTTC. Encoded protein: CSAWDSYYEQYF.

This clone has a single count. The genes are TRBV30 and TRBJ2-7; D remains ambiguous. This CDR3 comprises 12 residues. The ends were cut back, 3 bases at V and 3 bases at J, with 9 bases in the middle. Germline loops: CDR1 GTSNPN, CDR2 SVGIG (reference sequence). The CDR3 nucleotides are TGTGCCTGGAGCGAAACCTTCTACGAGCAGTACTTC. It specifies CAWSETFYEQYF.

DNA of the CDR3: TGTGCCAGCAGTACTGGGACGGGAGAGCAGTTCTTC. It specifies CASSTGTGEQFF. This rearrangement joins TRBV11-2 to TRBJ2-1, with D tentatively TRBD1 or TRBD2 (5 bases each). In germline, CDR1 is SGHAT, CDR2 FQNNGV. This CDR3 region has 12 residues. V was clipped by 6 bases and J by 10 bases, with 13 bases between them.

This clone turned up a few times. The chain couples TRBV9 to TRBJ1-4; possible D gene TRBD1, 5 bases. The CDR3 loop spans 14 amino acids. V gave up 2 bases and J gave up 6 bases, with 11 bases separating them. The germline CDR1 and CDR2 sequences are SGDLS and YYNGEE. The CDR3 region is CASSVGREDEKLFF. CDR3 in DNA: TGTGCCAGCAGCGTTGGCAGGGAAGATGAAAAACTGTTTTTT. Complete variable domain (other parts from reference TRBV9 and TRBJ1-4): DSGVTQTPKHLITATGQRVTLRCSPRSGDLSVYWYQQSLDQGLQFLIQYYNGEERAKGNILERFSAQQFPDLHSELNLSSLELGDSALYFCASSVGREDEKLFFGSGTQLSVL.

The chain employs TRBV19 and TRBJ1-2; possible D gene TRBD1, 5 bases. V shed 6 bases and J shed 4 bases, with 15 bases lying between them. The CDR3 has 14 amino acids. Germline V gives CDR1 LNHDA, CDR2 SQIVND (reference sequence). The CDR3: CASSPGSGGYGYTF. The CDR3 region has the DNA TGTGCCAGTAGCCCAGGGAGCGGTGGCTATGGCTACACCTTC.

As for this clone: Additional DNA sequences in this sample encode the identical CDR3. The chain combines TRBV25-1 with TRBJ1-1; D call uncertain. V gave up 3 bases and J gave up 1 base, with 3 bases separating them. This CDR3 is 12 amino acids long. Germline V CDR1 and CDR2: MGHDK, SYGVNS. The chain's CDR3 is CASSEPNTEAFF. CDR3 coding DNA: TGTGCCAGCAGTGAGCCGAACACTGAAGCTTTCTTT.

The chain carries TRBV5-4 and TRBJ2-7; 7 nucleotides match TRBD1. The CDR3 consists of 14 residues. V shed 0 bases, J shed 4 bases, and the junction held 4 bases outside the gene matches. Germline V lookup: CDR1 SGHNT, CDR2 YYREEE (reference sequence). The CDR3 sequence is CASSLEGGSYEQYF. The DNA of the CDR3 is TGTGCCAGCAGCTTGGAAGGGGGCAGTTACGAGCAGTACTTC.

In this sample, this clone turned up a few times. The CDR3 region is CASSIDLEQPQHF. CDR3 coding DNA: TGTGCCAGTAGTATAGATCTGGAGCAGCCCCAGCATTTT. The chain links TRBV19 to TRBJ1-5; D is unclear. V was pared by 0 bases and J by 7 bases, with 7 bases between. The CDR3 contains 13 residues. Per the germline V gene, CDR1 is LNHDA and CDR2 is SQIVND (reference sequence).

The sample holds a few counts of this clone. The gene calls are TRBV4-1 and TRBJ2-1; D not certain. The V end lost 0 bases, the J end lost 4 bases, and 4 bases lay between the germline ends. The CDR3 contains 13 residues. Looked up from germline, CDR1 is MGHRA and CDR2 is YSYEKL. CDR3 protein: CASSQELYNEQFF. Written as DNA, the CDR3 is TGCGCCAGCAGCCAAGAGCTATACAATGAGCAGTTCTTC.

Worth noting for this clone: Other DNA sequences of this sample code for an identical CDR3. DNA of the CDR3: TGTGCCAGCAGCGACACAGATACGCAGTATTTT. It is translated as CASSDTDTQYF. The chain employs TRBV9 and TRBJ2-3; D gene unclear. The V end was cut by 3 bases, the J end by 2 bases, with 1 base between. Germline V CDR1 and CDR2: SGDLS, YYNGEE. The CDR3 runs 11 residues.

This chain connects TRBV6-5 to TRBJ2-5; possible D gene TRBD2, 7 bases. The CDR3 is made up of 16 amino acids. V gave up 1 base and J gave up 5 bases, with 17 bases separating them. Per the germline V gene, CDR1 is MNHEY and CDR2 is SVGAGI. For the CDR3, the DNA is TGTGCCAGCAGTTACTTTGCTGGGGGGGCTGGGGAGACCCAGTACTTC. This encodes CASSYFAGGAGETQYF.